These 22 T cell receptor beta chains were sequenced from one sample in a study of glioma-infiltrating T cells after dendritic cell vaccination. Using immunoSEQ multiplex PCR, the repertoire was profiled, and TCRdb retains in-frame clones only, with some absent. This sample has about 73,000 clones, with around 79% found just once. This specimen consisted of blood, obtained before dendritic cell vaccination. The receptors originated from a human donor with glioblastoma.

The V call is TRBV2, the J call TRBJ2-1; no definite D call. The CDR3 has 11 residues. CDR1 and CDR2 from the germline V gene are SNHLY and FYNNEI. Trimming removed 3 bases from V and 9 bases from J, with 6 bases in between. For the CDR3, the DNA is TGTGCCAGCAGTGAGAGCATTGAGCAGTTCTTC. This codes for CASSESIEQFF. Combining the CDR3 with reference TRBV2 and TRBJ2-1 gives the whole variable domain EPEVTQTPSHQVTQMGQEVILRCVPISNHLYFYWYRQILGQKVEFLVSFYNNEISEKSEIFDDQFSVERPDGSNFTLKIRSTKLEDSAMYFCASSESIEQFFGPGTRLTVL.

J is TRBJ1-1 and V is TRBV5-1, with 11 positions matching TRBD1. V lost 3 bases to trimming and J lost 5 bases; unmatched junction nucleotides: 6. Germline CDR1 SGHRS, CDR2 YFSETQ. The CDR3 contains 15 residues. For the CDR3, the DNA is TGCGCCAGCAGCTCGGAGGGACAGGGGGGGACTGAAGCTTTCTTT. Encoded protein: CASSSEGQGGTEAFF.

CDR3 coding DNA: TGTGCCAGCAGCTTATCACAGATCCTAAACTATGGCTACACCTTC. Its translation: CASSLSQILNYGYTF. The rearrangement joins TRBV7-2 to TRBJ1-2; D uncertain. CDR3 length: 15 amino acids. Trimming pared 2 bases from V and 2 bases from J, leaving 12 bases between. The V gene's germline CDR1 is SGHTA and CDR2 FQGNSA. Combining the CDR3 with reference TRBV7-2 and TRBJ1-2 gives the whole variable domain GAGVSQSPSNKVTEKGKDVELRCDPISGHTALYWYRQSLGQGLEFLIYFQGNSAPDKSGLPSDRFSAERTGGSVSTLTIQRTQQEDSAVYLCASSLSQILNYGYTFGSGTRLTVV.

The rearrangement uses TRBV18 and TRBJ1-3; 7 nucleotides line up with TRBD1. Unmatched junction bases numbered 2, after V lost 1 base and J lost 8 bases. CDR1 KGHSH and CDR2 LQKENI come from the germline V gene. This CDR3 spans 13 amino acids. The CDR3 is CASSPQGADTIYF. DNA of the CDR3: TGTGCCAGCTCACCACAGGGGGCAGACACCATATATTTT.

The chain links TRBV7-9 to TRBJ2-5, with D possibly TRBD2 on 6 matching bases. Germline assignment: CDR1 SEHNR and CDR2 FQNEAQ (reference sequence). Trimming took 5 bases from V and 5 from J, leaving 21 bases between them. This CDR3 comprises 16 residues. The CDR3 bases are TGTGCCAGCAGCCCCACCGCCCTTTTAAGCGGGGAGACCCAGTACTTC. Protein product: CASSPTALLSGETQYF.

This chain uses TRBV7-8 with TRBJ2-1; 10 bases match TRBD1. In germline, CDR1 is SGHVS, CDR2 FQNEAQ. The CDR3 runs to 16 residues. The V and J ends lost 0 bases and 8 bases, in that order; junction bases with no gene match: 7. The CDR3 nucleotides read TGTGCCAGCAGCTTAGCAGGGACAGGGGTCGGGGATGAGCAGTTCTTC. Encoded protein: CASSLAGTGVGDEQFF.

The chain couples TRBV6-5 to TRBJ2-4; possible D gene TRBD2, 6 bases. This CDR3 comprises 14 residues. The germline V and J ends were trimmed by 6 bases and 2 bases, with 11 bases remaining between them. Germline V CDR1 and CDR2: MNHEY, SVGAGI. CDR3 DNA sequence: TGTGCCAGCAGACCCGGGGGATCCAAAAACATTCAGTACTTC. Its protein is CASRPGGSKNIQYF.

This clone showed up just once. The chain recombines TRBV7-2 with TRBJ1-1; no clear D gene. The V gene's germline CDR1 is SGHTA and CDR2 FQGNSA. CDR3 length equals 12 residues. V dropped 1 base and J dropped 11 bases, with 11 bases sitting between them. DNA of the CDR3: TGTGCCAGCAGCTTAGAGGAGTGGTGGGCTTTCTTT. Amino acids: CASSLEEWWAFF.

The rearrangement joins TRBV10-3 to TRBJ1-1; tentatively, D is TRBD1 (6 bases). Germline-derived CDR1 and CDR2 are ENHRY and SYGVKD. CDR3 length: 15 residues. V lost 2 bases and J 6 bases, leaving 16 bases between the germline ends. The CDR3 protein is CAISERQGTNSEAFF. The CDR3, as DNA: TGTGCCATCAGTGAGCGCCAGGGGACCAACTCTGAAGCTTTCTTT.

The rearrangement links TRBV21-1 to TRBJ2-7; the table gives TRBD1 as D, unverified against the DNA. TRBV21-1 constitutes a pseudogene. This CDR3 comprises 16 residues. CDR3 sequence: CASSKALEQGKYEQYF. The CDR3 DNA follows: TGTGCCAGCAGCAAAGCGCTGGAGCAGGGGAAGTACGAGCAGTACTTC.

In its sample, this clone was seen once. V is TRBV2 and J is TRBJ2-2; TRBD1 agrees at 10 bases. CDR1 is SNHLY, CDR2 FYNNEI, per germline. This CDR3 is built from 16 residues. J lost 5 bases, V lost 4 bases, and 7 bases had no gene match. CDR3 residues: CASSGRQGAGTGELFF. The CDR3 region has the DNA TGTGCCAGCAGTGGCCGACAGGGGGCGGGGACCGGGGAGCTGTTTTTT.

The chain carries TRBV18 and TRBJ2-5; 9 nucleotides match TRBD1. The CDR3 has 12 residues. J gave up 13 bases and V 3 bases, and 6 bases lay outside the gene matches. CDR1 and CDR2 from the germline V gene are KGHSH and LQKENI. The CDR3 nucleotides are TGTGCCAGCTCACCTATCGTGGACAGGGGGTACTTC. Its protein is CASSPIVDRGYF.

A few counts support this clone. The genes are TRBV7-9 and TRBJ2-7; 7 nucleotides match TRBD1. Losses at the gene ends were 5 bases for V and 4 bases for J; bases not matched to a gene: 8. This CDR3 is 14 amino acids long. Germline lookup yields CDR1 SEHNR and CDR2 FQNEAQ (reference sequence). Here the CDR3 reads CASSPWTGDYEQYF. CDR3 coding DNA: TGTGCCAGCAGCCCCTGGACAGGAGATTACGAGCAGTACTTC.

V is TRBV10-1 and J is TRBJ1-3; the match to TRBD1 covers 8 bases. The CDR3 spans 16 residues. V trimming: 9 bases; J trimming: 2 bases; junction bases outside the gene matches: 12. Germline assignment: CDR1 WNHNN and CDR2 SYGVQD (reference sequence). CDR3 protein: CARIGQGRGTGNTIYF. DNA for the CDR3: TGCGCCAGGATTGGACAGGGAAGAGGTACTGGAAACACCATATATTTT.

The chain recombines TRBV7-9 with TRBJ1-5, with no clear D. With 4 bases removed from V and 0 bases from J, the gap between germline ends came to 10 bases. CDR1 is SEHNR, CDR2 FQNEAQ, per germline (reference sequence). The CDR3 covers 15 residues. In DNA form, the CDR3 reads TGTGCCAGCAGCTCTGGTCAACTTAGCAATCAGCCCCAGCATTTT. Translated, it gives CASSSGQLSNQPQHF.

The chain uses TRBV7-9 and TRBJ2-1; TRBD2 agrees at 7 bases. J lost 12 bases, V lost 3 bases, and 5 bases had no gene match. The CDR3 covers 12 residues. Per germline, CDR1 SEHNR and CDR2 FQNEAQ (reference sequence). The CDR3 region has the DNA TGTGCCAGCAGCTTGGGCAGGGAGGGGCAGTTCTTC. Its protein product is CASSLGREGQFF.

The chain has TRBV9 and TRBJ2-1; no clear D gene. The CDR3 is 12 amino acids. The V end was cut by 3 bases, the J end by 9 bases, with 10 bases between. From germline, CDR1 is SGDLS and CDR2 YYNGEE. The CDR3 DNA is TGTGCCAGCAGCGGGGCTTTTTTTGAGCAGTTCTTC. This gives the protein CASSGAFFEQFF.

The chain carries TRBV30 and TRBJ2-2, with TRBD1 matching 7 bases. Trimming cost V 5 bases and J 6 bases; bases outside gene matches: 3. The length of the CDR3 is 12 residues. Per the germline V gene, CDR1 is GTSNPN and CDR2 is SVGIG (reference sequence). The CDR3 protein is CAWSQGSGELFF. DNA of the CDR3: TGTGCCTGGTCACAGGGGTCCGGGGAGCTGTTTTTT.

The gene calls are TRBV12-2 and TRBJ2-7; the D call of TRBD1 is as the table states it, not checked on the DNA. TRBV12-2 is annotated as a pseudogene. The CDR3 extends over 14 amino acids. The CDR3 DNA follows: TGTGCAAGTCGCTTAGCAAAGGGGCTCTGCGAGCAGTACGTC. Protein product: CASRLAKGLCEQYV.

This chain links TRBV5-1 with TRBJ1-2, with a weak D call TRBD1 (5 bases). The germline gives CDR1 SGHRS, CDR2 YFSETQ. V lost 5 bases to trimming and J lost 1 base, with 12 bases between them. The CDR3 loop spans 14 amino acids. The DNA of the CDR3 is TGCGCCAGCAGGCCCGACAGTTTTAACTATGGCTACACCTTC. This gives the protein CASRPDSFNYGYTF. The complete variable domain, with remaining parts taken from reference TRBV5-1 and TRBJ1-2, reads KAGVTQTPRYLIKTRGQQVTLSCSPISGHRSVSWYQQTPGQGLQFLFEYFSETQRNKGNFPGRFSGRQFSNSRSEMNVSTLELGDSALYLCASRPDSFNYGYTFGSGTRLTVV.

J is TRBJ1-1 and V is TRBV18, with D possibly TRBD1 on 6 matching bases. Looked up from germline, CDR1 is KGHSH and CDR2 is LQKENI. The CDR3 is 18 amino acids. Trimming removed 2 bases at V and 0 bases at J, with 19 bases between. The CDR3 loop is CASSPYLGQRKMNTEAFF. The CDR3 DNA reads as TGTGCCAGCTCACCATACCTCGGACAGAGAAAAATGAACACTGAAGCTTTCTTT.

CDR3 DNA: TGTGCCAGCAGCTCGGGACAGGGTCCCGATACGCAGTATTTT. Translated: CASSSGQGPDTQYF. The chain recombines TRBV5-8 with TRBJ2-3; 9 bases match TRBD1. This CDR3 contains 14 residues. Germline values: CDR1 SGHTS, CDR2 YDEGEE. The junction had 5 bases not matched to a gene; V was cut back by 3 bases and J by 6 bases.